This T cell receptor (beta chain) derives from a study of cytomegalovirus exposure and HLA in healthy donors. CDR1 is WNHNN and CDR2 is SYGVQD in the germline V gene (reference sequence). The CDR3 contains 15 residues. Trimming at V came to 4 bases and at J to 4 bases, leaving 6 bases not matched to a gene. On this clone: Its specificity is not known.

Study results and limitations: Several V segments, TRBV6-2 and TRBV6-3 among them, could not be told apart and were dropped.

It was with 60 Vbeta and 13 Jbeta primers that the PCR ran. Per the original data handling: It was a later analysis that counted about 80 million unique TCR beta chains, of which 9.5 million to 14 million were shared. Sequencing was performed with immunoSEQ multiplex PCR; in TCRdb, only in-frame clones are kept and a portion is missing. V, J and clone size are those of that table, while D and trimming were read from the DNA. The data contain roughly 200,000 clones, around 80% of them seen just once; the ten biggest clones take up 0.5% to 0.7%. This chain joins TRBV10-1 and TRBJ2-3; 9 bases are shared with TRBD2. The clonotype comes from a woman between 40 and 50 years old in good health and CMV-seronegative. The material sequenced was PBMCs. CDR3 region: CASSVASGDADTQYF. DNA for the CDR3: TGCGCCAGCAGTGTGGCTAGCGGGGATGCAGATACGCAGTATTTT.